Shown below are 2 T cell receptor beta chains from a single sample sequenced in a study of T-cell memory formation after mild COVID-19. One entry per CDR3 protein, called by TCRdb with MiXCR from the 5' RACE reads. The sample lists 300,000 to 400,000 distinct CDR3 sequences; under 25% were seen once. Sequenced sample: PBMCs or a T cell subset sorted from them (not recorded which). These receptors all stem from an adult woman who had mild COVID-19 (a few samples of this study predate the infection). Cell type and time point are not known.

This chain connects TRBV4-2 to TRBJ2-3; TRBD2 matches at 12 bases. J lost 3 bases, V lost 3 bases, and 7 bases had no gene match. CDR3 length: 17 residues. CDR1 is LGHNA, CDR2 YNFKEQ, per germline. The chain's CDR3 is CASSHYPSGRETDTQYF. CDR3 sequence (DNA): TGTGCCAGCAGCCATTATCCTAGCGGGAGGGAAACAGATACGCAGTATTTT.

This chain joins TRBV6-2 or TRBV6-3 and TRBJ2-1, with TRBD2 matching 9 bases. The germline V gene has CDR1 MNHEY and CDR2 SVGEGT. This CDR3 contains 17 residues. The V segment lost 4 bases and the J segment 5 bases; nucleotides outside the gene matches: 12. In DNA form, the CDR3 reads TGTGCCAGCAGTTTCGACTACTCGGCGGGAGGGAACAATGAGCAGTTCTTC. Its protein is CASSFDYSAGGNNEQFF.